A single sample is the source of the 25 T cell receptor beta chains below, sequenced in a study of shared clonotypes between healthy human individuals. Only CD45RO-negative cells positively selected for CCR7 counted as naive CD8 cells, so terminally differentiated effector memory CD45RA+ cells were excluded. Measured with immunoSEQ multiplex PCR; TCRdb has only the in-frame clones, and not every one. Among more than 2 million clones listed, 85% to 95% were seen once. Sequencing was done on a sample of naive CD8+ T cells from PBMCs. The receptors were gathered from a young man in good health. Some clones in this sample may be carry-over from other donors' samples.

The CDR3 bases are TGTGCTAGTGGTCGGGACGGAGCCTACGAGCAGTACTTC. It codes for CASGRDGAYEQYF. This chain uses TRBV12-5 with TRBJ2-7, with D perhaps assigned TRBD1 or TRBD2 (5 bases each). V gave up 5 bases and J gave up 2 bases, with 10 bases separating them. The V gene's germline CDR1 is LGHNT and CDR2 FRNRAP. The CDR3 covers 13 residues. Full variable domain (remainder filled in from reference TRBV12-5 and TRBJ2-7): DARVTQTPRHKVTEMGQEVTMRCQPILGHNTVFWYRQTMMQGLELLAYFRNRAPLDDSGMPKDRFSAEMPDATLATLKIQPSEPRDSAVYFCASGRDGAYEQYFGPGTRLTVT.

The chain is built from TRBV4-3 and TRBJ1-6; D might be TRBD1 (5 bases). The V gene's germline CDR1 is LGHNA and CDR2 YSLEER. The CDR3 runs 17 residues. V lost 0 bases and J 8 bases, leaving 17 bases between the germline ends. In DNA form, the CDR3 reads TGCGCCAGCAGCCAAGATCGGTCGGGGCGGGGATATTCACCCCTCCACTTT. It specifies CASSQDRSGRGYSPLHF.

This chain uses TRBV6-4 with TRBJ2-1; 7 bases align to TRBD2. With V trimmed by 7 bases and J by 7 bases, 13 bases remained unmatched. CDR3 length equals 15 residues. Germline V gene data show CDR1 as MRHNA and CDR2 as SNTAGT. As DNA, the CDR3 is TGTGCCAGCACCTGGGAGGGGCGAAAAAAAAATGAGCAGTTCTTC. Residues: CASTWEGRKKNEQFF.

The chain is built from TRBV27 and TRBJ2-6, with 7 nucleotides matching TRBD2. The germline CDR1 and CDR2 sequences are MNHEY and SMNVEV (reference sequence). This CDR3 has 16 residues. V dropped 1 base and J dropped 1; count of bases not matched to a gene: 1. CDR3 DNA sequence: TGTGCCAGCAGTTTATGGGAGGGTTCTGGGGCCAACGTCCTGACTTTC. This sequence encodes CASSLWEGSGANVLTF.

The rearrangement uses TRBV9 and TRBJ2-1, with 7 positions matching TRBD1. V gave up 4 bases and J gave up 4 bases; unmatched junction bases: 14. This CDR3 is built from 17 residues. The V gene's germline CDR1 is SGDLS and CDR2 YYNGEE. In nucleotides, the CDR3 is TGTGCCAGCAGCCCCAACCCCGGACAGGAGTATTACAATGAGCAGTTCTTC. This codes for CASSPNPGQEYYNEQFF.

As to this clone: Other DNA sequences within the sample encode an identical CDR3. V and J are TRBV28 and TRBJ2-7, with D perhaps matching TRBD1 or TRBD2 (5 bases each). Germline loops: CDR1 MDHEN, CDR2 SYDVKM. V lost 3 bases to trimming and J lost 3 bases, with 12 bases between them. The CDR3 loop spans 14 amino acids. CDR3 amino acids: CASSFRGGGYEQYF. DNA for the CDR3: TGTGCCAGCAGTTTCCGGGGTGGGGGCTACGAGCAGTACTTC.

The rearrangement links TRBV7-9 to TRBJ2-1; D is possibly TRBD2 (6 bases). From germline, CDR1 is SEHNR and CDR2 FQNEAQ (reference sequence). The CDR3 covers 14 residues. The ends were cut back, 8 bases at V and 0 bases at J, with 11 bases in the middle. The DNA of the CDR3 is TGTGCCAGCTTGCTCGGGGGCTCCTACAATGAGCAGTTCTTC. Translated, it gives CASLLGGSYNEQFF.

This clone was counted between two and nine times. The gene calls are TRBV29-1 and TRBJ1-1; 7 bases match TRBD1. The trim removed 6 bases at V and 5 bases at J, leaving 15 bases unmatched. The CDR3 spans 15 residues. The germline CDR1 and CDR2 sequences are SQVTM and ANQGSEA. The CDR3 reads CSVGRGRIAKTEAFF. Here the CDR3 DNA reads TGCAGCGTCGGGAGGGGGCGTATTGCAAAGACTGAAGCTTTCTTT.

This chain joins TRBV5-4 and TRBJ2-7, with 8 bases aligning to TRBD1. Per the germline V gene, CDR1 is SGHNT and CDR2 is YYREEE (reference sequence). The CDR3 extends over 16 amino acids. The V segment lost 2 bases and the J segment 4 bases; nucleotides outside the gene matches: 11. CDR3 region: CASSFNRDRSSYEQYF. CDR3 coding DNA: TGTGCCAGCAGCTTTAATCGGGACAGGAGTTCTTACGAGCAGTACTTC.

J is TRBJ2-3 and V is TRBV5-5; 9 bases are shared with TRBD1. This CDR3 spans 19 amino acids. V dropped 4 bases and J dropped 2; count of bases not matched to a gene: 17. CDR1 SGHKS and CDR2 YYEKEE come from the germline V gene (reference sequence). The CDR3 bases are TGTGCCAGCAGCACTTGGACAGGGGTGGACGGAGTTCCCACAGATACGCAGTATTTT. This translates into CASSTWTGVDGVPTDTQYF.

The V gene is TRBV7-2, the J gene TRBJ2-7, with 11 nucleotides matching TRBD2. The CDR3 consists of 16 residues. The V and J ends lost 1 base and 3 bases, in that order; junction bases with no gene match: 5. In germline, CDR1 is SGHTA, CDR2 FQGNSA. DNA of the CDR3: TGTGCCAGCAGCTTAGTTCTAGCGGGAGGACTCTACGAGCAGTACTTC. Protein product: CASSLVLAGGLYEQYF. Combining the CDR3 with reference TRBV7-2 and TRBJ2-7 gives the whole variable domain GAGVSQSPSNKVTEKGKDVELRCDPISGHTALYWYRQSLGQGLEFLIYFQGNSAPDKSGLPSDRFSAERTGGSVSTLTIQRTQQEDSAVYLCASSLVLAGGLYEQYFGPGTRLTVT.

About this clone: The sample contains more than one DNA sequence encoding this CDR3. The J gene is TRBJ2-1, the V gene TRBV7-9; D not resolved. Trimming cost V 1 base and J 8 bases, with 6 bases left between them. Germline V gene data show CDR1 as SEHNR and CDR2 as FQNEAQ (reference sequence). The CDR3 length is 12 residues. Here the CDR3 reads CASSLVVYEQFF. Written as DNA, the CDR3 is TGTGCCAGCAGCTTAGTGGTATATGAGCAGTTCTTC.

The V and J genes are TRBV19 and TRBJ1-5; no definite D call. Trimming cost V 6 bases and J 9 bases, with 12 bases left between them. Per germline, CDR1 LNHDA and CDR2 SQIVND (reference sequence). The CDR3 has 12 residues. The CDR3 reads CASSPGGPPQHF. The DNA of the CDR3 is TGTGCCAGTAGCCCCGGAGGGCCGCCCCAGCATTTT.

This clone was observed a single time. It may be a read error: a sequence one base away is much more abundant. The same CDR3 can be traced to other DNA sequences in this sample. This chain uses TRBV6-6 with TRBJ1-1; the D is unclear. The CDR3 length is 11 residues. V lost 6 bases and J 0 bases, leaving 2 bases between the germline ends. CDR1 is MNHNY, CDR2 SVGAGI, per germline (reference sequence). The DNA for the CDR3 is TGTGCCAGCAGGTTGAACACTGAAGCTTTCTTT. It encodes CASRLNTEAFF.

The chain joins TRBV29-1 to TRBJ2-1; D is unresolved. Germline V gene lookup returns CDR1 SQVTM and CDR2 ANQGSEA. The CDR3 extends over 12 amino acids. CDR3 amino acids: CSVILDYNEQFF. As DNA, the CDR3 is TGCAGTGTGATACTGGACTACAATGAGCAGTTCTTC.

DNA for the CDR3: TGTGCCAGCAGCCCGGGGACTAGCGGGACCTACAATGAGCAGTTCTTC. This gives the protein CASSPGTSGTYNEQFF. The chain links TRBV9 to TRBJ2-1, with 13 bases matching TRBD2. Germline CDR1 is SGDLS and CDR2 is YYNGEE. The CDR3 runs to 16 residues. Trimming at V came to 4 bases and at J to 2 bases, leaving 3 bases not matched to a gene.

This clone showed up just once. V usage is TRBV28 and J usage is TRBJ2-5; 11 positions match TRBD2. The CDR3 has 16 amino acids. Germline V gene lookup returns CDR1 MDHEN and CDR2 SYDVKM. V shed 2 bases, J shed 0 bases, and the junction held 2 bases outside the gene matches. Here the CDR3 DNA reads TGTGCCAGCAGTTTAAAACTAGCGGGAGACCAAGAGACCCAGTACTTC. Protein product: CASSLKLAGDQETQYF.

The J gene is TRBJ2-2, the V gene TRBV19; 12 nucleotides agree with TRBD2. Losses at the gene ends were 4 bases for V and 6 bases for J; bases not matched to a gene: 9. This CDR3 is 17 amino acids long. Germline V CDR1 and CDR2: LNHDA, SQIVND (reference sequence). CDR3: CASSNLPSGRASGELFF. CDR3 bases: TGTGCCAGTAGTAATCTACCTAGCGGGAGGGCCTCCGGGGAGCTGTTTTTT.

The V gene is TRBV27, the J gene TRBJ2-1; D not resolved. The CDR3 contains 12 residues. Between the trimmed V and J ends, which lost 4 bases and 7 bases, there was a span of 8 bases. The germline CDR1 and CDR2 sequences are MNHEY and SMNVEV (reference sequence). CDR3 protein: CASSSYGNEQFF. CDR3 DNA sequence: TGTGCCAGCAGTTCCTACGGGAATGAGCAGTTCTTC.

The V and J genes are TRBV7-9 and TRBJ1-3; tentative D call: TRBD1 (6 bases). The CDR3 extends over 16 amino acids. V lost 4 bases and J 0 bases, leaving 13 bases between the germline ends. Germline CDR1 reads SEHNR; CDR2 reads FQNEAQ (reference sequence). The CDR3 DNA sequence: TGTGCCAGCAGCTACGGACAGCCCGGCTCTGGAAACACCATATATTTT. It codes for CASSYGQPGSGNTIYF.

Only one count was recorded for this clone. The chain links TRBV6-5 to TRBJ2-3; a weak D match, TRBD1 (6 bases). With 6 bases removed from V and 9 bases from J, the gap between germline ends came to 13 bases. Looked up from germline, CDR1 is MNHEY and CDR2 is SVGAGI. The CDR3 totals 12 residues. The CDR3 nucleotides read TGTGCCAGCAGCTCGGACAGAGGGACGCAGTATTTT. It codes for CASSSDRGTQYF.

The CDR3 region is CASSAPPSGSWKQFF. CDR3 sequence (DNA): TGTGCCAGCAGCGCCCCCCCGAGCGGGAGTTGGAAGCAGTTCTTC. V is TRBV7-9 and J is TRBJ2-1, with 8 bases aligning to TRBD2. Germline V gene lookup returns CDR1 SEHNR and CDR2 FQNEAQ (reference sequence). V was pared by 5 bases and J by 11 bases, with 14 bases of the junction left unmatched. The CDR3 loop spans 15 amino acids.

This clone appeared once. The chain recombines TRBV18 with TRBJ2-6; D not resolved. The germline V and J ends were trimmed by 3 bases and 1 base, with 7 bases remaining between them. Germline CDR1 is KGHSH and CDR2 is LQKENI. The CDR3 length is 15 residues. This CDR3 reads CASSPGLSGANVLTF. Written as DNA, the CDR3 is TGTGCCAGCTCACCCGGCCTTTCTGGGGCCAACGTCCTGACTTTC.

The chain joins TRBV7-9 to TRBJ2-1, with D hard to call. Trimming took off 1 base at V and 0 bases at J, with 10 bases between the two ends. Germline CDR1 is SEHNR and CDR2 is FQNEAQ (reference sequence). The CDR3 sequence is 16 residues long. This chain's CDR3 is CASSLDAMSSYNEQFF. Written as DNA, the CDR3 is TGTGCCAGCAGCTTAGACGCAATGAGCTCCTACAATGAGCAGTTCTTC.

The chain combines TRBV6-6 with TRBJ1-4; D remains unclear. V was cut by 5 bases and J by 14 bases, with 12 bases left in between. This CDR3 is 11 amino acids long. The V gene's germline CDR1 is MNHNY and CDR2 SVGAGI (reference sequence). CDR3 sequence reads: CASSEQRVLFF. The CDR3 DNA follows: TGTGCCAGCAGTGAACAGAGGGTGCTGTTTTTT.